Listed below are T cell receptor beta chains from one sample, sequenced in a study of cytomegalovirus exposure and HLA in healthy donors. Assay: immunoSEQ multiplex PCR; the TCRdb copy retains only in-frame clones and omits some. Of 150,000 or so clones in the sample, 70% to 80% were seen once. Sequences were obtained from PBMCs. Receptors were obtained from a woman aged 40 to 55 in good health and CMV-seronegative. Each CDR3 is given without its conserved first and last residue.

j_call v_call cdr3_aa
TRBJ2-5 TRBV6-1 ASSKSGQAETQY
TRBJ2-7 TRBV11-3 ASSLGRGAREQY
TRBJ2-2 TRBV19 ASSRSANTGELF
TRBJ2-1 TRBV29-1 SAGRLLTDEQF
TRBJ2-3 TRBV18 ASSEGLTTDTQY
TRBJ2-7 TRBV15 ATSGRLQGNDEQY
TRBJ1-2 TRBV7-9 ASSSQGYQGGYT
TRBJ2-3 TRBV11-2 ASSTQDTQY
TRBJ1-6 TRBV5-1 ASSLDRVGSPLH
TRBJ2-7 TRBV12-5 ASGFGRAYEQY
TRBJ2-7 TRBV2 ASKGTNYEQY
TRBJ2-1 TRBV7-9 SSSLGRMNEQF
TRBJ1-2 TRBV11-2 ASSPTGGGYGYT
TRBJ1-1 TRBV2 ASTTRGGSAVTEAF
TRBJ2-3 TRBV11-3 ASSQEGTHTDTQY